The 17 T cell receptor beta chains below come from one sample, sequenced in a study of blood T cell repertoires in COVID-19. Only in-frame clones appear in the TCRdb table, and some are missing; sequencing was by immunoSEQ multiplex PCR. This table has tens of thousands of clones, more than 65% appearing once. Sequences were obtained from peripheral blood. The receptors come from an elderly man with active or convalescent COVID-19.

The genes are TRBV2 and TRBJ2-3; 16 bases are shared with TRBD2. This CDR3 has 18 amino acids. Germline loops: CDR1 SNHLY, CDR2 FYNNEI. The V gene end was trimmed by 5 bases and the J gene end by 0 bases; junction bases not matched to a gene: 5. CDR3 loop: CASSLGLAGGLSTDTQYF. The CDR3 DNA follows: TGTGCCAGCAGTTTGGGACTAGCGGGGGGGCTAAGCACAGATACGCAGTATTTT.

This chain connects TRBV19 to TRBJ1-1, with no clear D. Trimming took off 4 bases at V and 0 bases at J, with 24 bases between the two ends. CDR3 length: 19 amino acids. CDR1 and CDR2 from the germline V gene are LNHDA and SQIVND (reference sequence). In DNA form, the CDR3 reads TGTGCCAGTAGTACCTACCGGAGCAGAAGTCAGCTCATGAACACTGAAGCTTTCTTT. Encoded protein: CASSTYRSRSQLMNTEAFF.

This rearrangement joins TRBV15 to TRBJ2-1, with TRBD2 identical over 14 bases. The CDR3 is 14 residues long. Germline V gene data show CDR1 as LNHNV and CDR2 as YYDKDF (reference sequence). V lost 10 bases to trimming and J lost 5 bases; unmatched junction nucleotides: 4. The DNA of the CDR3 is TGTGCCAGCGGGACTAGCGGGAGTAACAATGAGCAGTTCTTC. Translation: CASGTSGSNNEQFF.

This clone was counted only a few times. The rearrangement links TRBV5-8 to TRBJ1-5; no clear D. Trimming pared 0 bases from V and 9 bases from J, leaving 16 bases between. Germline CDR1 reads SGHTS; CDR2 reads YDEGEE. This CDR3 region has 15 residues. CDR3 residues: CASSLASGQRWPQHF. For the CDR3, the DNA is TGTGCCAGCAGCTTGGCCTCTGGCCAGAGGTGGCCCCAGCATTTT.

Here the CDR3 reads CASSITATYEQYF. In DNA, the CDR3 is TGTGCCAGTAGTATTACAGCTACCTACGAGCAGTACTTC. This chain connects TRBV19 to TRBJ2-7; no clear D gene. There are 13 residues in the CDR3. Trimming shortened V by 3 bases and J by 2 bases, and 8 bases separated the two germline ends. CDR1 and CDR2 (germline): LNHDA, SQIVND (reference sequence).

The chain is built from TRBV18 and TRBJ2-4; TRBD2 aligns across 7 bases. V shed 6 bases, J shed 7 bases, and the junction held 12 bases outside the gene matches. The germline gives CDR1 KGHSH, CDR2 LQKENI. CDR3 length: 15 residues. The CDR3 DNA reads as TGTGCCAGCTCCCTTACGGGCCTCGGGAGGAACATTCAGTACTTC. Protein sequence: CASSLTGLGRNIQYF.

The chain links TRBV9 to TRBJ2-5, with 12 positions matching TRBD2. With 4 bases clipped from V and 6 bases from J, the junction kept 13 bases outside the gene matches. From germline, CDR1 is SGDLS and CDR2 YYNGEE. The CDR3 extends over 17 amino acids. CDR3 sequence reads: CASSKGLAGEQVQTQYF. In DNA form, the CDR3 reads TGTGCCAGCAGCAAGGGACTAGCGGGTGAACAAGTACAGACCCAGTACTTC.

The rearrangement joins TRBV6-1 to TRBJ2-3; no clear D. Per the germline V gene, CDR1 is MNHNS and CDR2 is SASEGT. The CDR3 covers 15 residues. Trimming shortened V by 0 bases and J by 8 bases, and 15 bases separated the two germline ends. CDR3 nucleotide sequence: TGTGCCAGCAGTGAAGCTTCCTTAAGTCAGGTTACGCAGTATTTT. Amino acids: CASSEASLSQVTQYF.

V gene TRBV5-1 combines with J gene TRBJ1-4; the D gene is possibly TRBD1 (5 bases). The CDR3 contains 16 residues. Trimming left V 0 bases short and J 0 bases short, with 9 bases between. CDR1 is SGHRS, CDR2 YFSETQ, per germline. The CDR3 bases are TGCGCCAGCAGCTTGGACAGGATTGCAACTAATGAAAAACTGTTTTTT. Its protein product is CASSLDRIATNEKLFF.

This chain links TRBV7-6 with TRBJ2-2; 7 bases are a match to TRBD1. This CDR3 comprises 14 residues. The trim removed 5 bases at V and 3 bases at J, leaving 3 bases unmatched. Looked up from germline, CDR1 is SGHVS and CDR2 is FNYEAQ. The CDR3 DNA reads as TGTGCCAGCAGCCTGGGGACAGACACCGGGGAGCTGTTTTTT. Translation: CASSLGTDTGELFF.

The V and J genes are TRBV4-3 and TRBJ1-1, with a possible D match to TRBD1 (6 bases). There are 15 residues in the CDR3. The V and J ends lost 1 base and 3 bases respectively, with 12 bases between them. Germline loops: CDR1 LGHNA, CDR2 YSLEER. CDR3 protein: CASSQGYRADTEAFF. The CDR3 DNA is TGCGCCAGCAGCCAAGGATACAGGGCGGACACTGAAGCTTTCTTT.

V gene TRBV14 combines with J gene TRBJ1-2, with D possibly matching TRBD1 (5 bases). Germline assignment: CDR1 SGHDN and CDR2 FVKESK. V was cut by 2 bases and J by 8 bases, with 15 bases left in between. There are 14 residues in the CDR3. The CDR3 reads CASSQRGRRPGYTF. The CDR3 nucleotides read TGTGCCAGCAGCCAAAGGGGCAGACGGCCCGGCTACACCTTC.

This clone has a handful of counts. CDR3 sequence reads: CSVTDRGKATEAFF. The CDR3 bases are TGCAGCGTTACAGACAGGGGGAAAGCCACTGAAGCTTTCTTT. The chain combines TRBV29-1 with TRBJ1-1, with 9 bases lining up with TRBD1. After removal of 5 bases from V and 4 bases from J, the junction contained 8 bases not matched to a gene. The germline V gene has CDR1 SQVTM and CDR2 ANQGSEA. The CDR3 extends over 14 amino acids.

This clone was counted between two and nine times. This chain connects TRBV19 to TRBJ1-1; no definite D call. Trimming removed 0 bases at V and 5 bases at J, with 7 bases between. The CDR3 is 13 residues long. Germline V gene data show CDR1 as LNHDA and CDR2 as SQIVND (reference sequence). The CDR3 is CASSIDLYTEAFF. In DNA form, the CDR3 reads TGTGCCAGTAGTATAGATCTATATACTGAAGCTTTCTTT.

The V and J genes are TRBV19 and TRBJ1-2, with TRBD1 matching 8 bases. The V segment lost 4 bases and the J segment 6 bases; nucleotides outside the gene matches: 4. Looked up from germline, CDR1 is LNHDA and CDR2 is SQIVND (reference sequence). This CDR3 comprises 13 residues. Here the CDR3 DNA reads TGTGCCAGTAGTACCCGGGACAGGCATGGCTACACCTTC. Protein product: CASSTRDRHGYTF.

The chain employs TRBV7-2 and TRBJ2-1; D perhaps matches TRBD2 (6 bases). CDR3 length equals 16 residues. The germline V and J ends were trimmed by 2 bases and 6 bases, with 17 bases remaining between them. CDR1 is SGHTA and CDR2 is FQGNSA in the germline V gene. CDR3 nucleotide sequence: TGTGCCAGCAGCTTAACGGCCGTCGGGGAGGCCAATGAGCAGTTCTTC. Translating it yields CASSLTAVGEANEQFF.

The V gene is TRBV7-9, the J gene TRBJ2-1; 11 positions agree with TRBD2. After removal of 5 bases from V and 0 bases from J, the junction contained 3 bases not matched to a gene. The CDR3 is 16 amino acids. CDR1 and CDR2 from the germline V gene are SEHNR and FQNEAQ (reference sequence). CDR3 amino acids: CASSILAGGSYNEQFF. The CDR3 DNA reads as TGTGCCAGCAGCATCCTAGCGGGGGGCTCCTACAATGAGCAGTTCTTC.